The 27 T cell receptor beta chains given below trace back to one sample, sequenced in a study of blood T cells in healthy people across ages. Through a sample-barcoded 5' primer and a J-beta primer mix, a second PCR was run for about 6 to 12 cycles. TCRdb processed the 5' RACE reads anew with MiXCR; each CDR3 protein has one entry. The data show approximately 1,000,000 distinct CDR3 sequences, about two fifths seen once. Sequencing input: blood. These receptors were obtained from a man aged 18 to 30 in good health.

The chain joins TRBV7-2 to TRBJ1-4; no definite D call. Trimming removed 5 bases at V and 13 bases at J, with 14 bases between. CDR1 is SGHTA and CDR2 is FQGNSA in the germline V gene. CDR3 length: 12 amino acids. The CDR3 loop reads CASSAAGFGLFF. The CDR3 region has the DNA TGTGCCAGCAGCGCCGCGGGGTTTGGACTGTTTTTT.

This clonotype has only a few counts. The CDR3 here is CASNPKPTGSRGYTF. CDR3 in DNA: TGTGCCAGCAACCCCAAGCCTACAGGGTCGCGAGGCTACACCTTC. The chain joins TRBV6-5 to TRBJ1-2, with D possibly matching TRBD1 (6 bases). Germline values: CDR1 MNHEY, CDR2 SVGAGI. The V end lost 7 bases, the J end lost 8 bases, and 23 bases lay between the germline ends. This CDR3 region has 15 residues.

The chain has TRBV3-1 and TRBJ1-2; D call uncertain. Germline CDR1 is LGHDT and CDR2 is YNNKEL (reference sequence). V lost 1 base to trimming and J lost 4 bases, with 7 bases between them. The CDR3 covers 13 residues. The DNA of the CDR3 is TGTGCCAGCAGCCAAGGGGCCCCCTATGGCTACACCTTC. This codes for CASSQGAPYGYTF.

The chain uses TRBV20-1 and TRBJ2-3; D unclear. V dropped 4 bases and J dropped 4 bases, with 9 bases sitting between them. Germline CDR1 and CDR2: DFQATT and SNEGSKA (reference sequence). There are 12 residues in the CDR3. CDR3 sequence: CSAKGIADTQYF. The CDR3 DNA reads as TGCAGTGCTAAAGGGATCGCAGATACGCAGTATTTT.

The J gene is TRBJ1-2, the V gene TRBV6-6; 10 bases agree with TRBD1. The germline V gene encodes CDR1 MNHNY and CDR2 SVGAGI (reference sequence). V shed 8 bases, J shed 7 bases, and the junction held 10 bases outside the gene matches. This CDR3 spans 14 amino acids. This chain's CDR3 is CASWGSTGGPGYTF. The CDR3 bases are TGTGCCAGCTGGGGCTCGACAGGGGGCCCTGGCTACACCTTC.

This clonotype was detected only a few times. The chain couples TRBV12-3 or TRBV12-4 to TRBJ2-3; D unresolved. Trimming removed 5 bases from V and 6 bases from J, with 12 bases in between. The CDR3 is 13 residues long. This CDR3 is CASSPTNSDTQYF. The CDR3 DNA reads as TGTGCCAGCAGTCCGACAAATTCGGATACGCAGTATTTT.

The J gene is TRBJ1-1, the V gene TRBV6-5; D is ambiguous. V lost 0 bases and J 3 bases, leaving 5 bases between the germline ends. The CDR3 has 13 residues. Germline V gives CDR1 MNHEY, CDR2 SVGAGI. CDR3 DNA sequence: TGTGCCAGCAGTTACTCGAAGGACACTGAAGCTTTCTTT. Its protein is CASSYSKDTEAFF.

The V call is TRBV29-1, the J call TRBJ2-4; perhaps TRBD1 as D (6 bases). The CDR3 has 15 residues. Germline CDR1 and CDR2: SQVTM and ANQGSEA. The V end lost 0 bases, the J end lost 1 base, and 10 bases lay between the germline ends. For the CDR3, the DNA is TGCAGCGTTGAAGACAGGGGATTTGCCAAAAACATTCAGTACTTC. Encoded protein: CSVEDRGFAKNIQYF.

The chain carries TRBV4-3 and TRBJ2-3; D is ambiguous. V was cut by 0 bases and J by 2 bases, with 9 bases left in between. The germline V gene encodes CDR1 LGHNA and CDR2 YSLEER. The CDR3 totals 15 residues. DNA for the CDR3: TGCGCCAGCAGCCAAGATGGCGAGTTCACAGATACGCAGTATTTT. As protein: CASSQDGEFTDTQYF.

This clonotype appeared a few times. The chain joins TRBV9 to TRBJ1-6; D gene unclear. The CDR3 sequence is 15 residues long. V was clipped by 4 bases and J by 8 bases, with 16 bases between them. The germline gives CDR1 SGDLS, CDR2 YYNGEE. CDR3: CASSPQAAGHSPLHF. The CDR3 coding sequence is TGTGCCAGCAGCCCCCAGGCAGCTGGGCATTCACCCCTCCACTTT.

The chain uses TRBV13 and TRBJ1-2; a weak D match, TRBD1 (5 bases). The CDR3 has 13 residues. Germline V gene data show CDR1 as PRHDT and CDR2 as FYEKMQ (reference sequence). V lost 5 bases to trimming and J lost 6 bases, with 13 bases between them. For the CDR3, the DNA is TGTGCCAGCAGCGTAGAGCTAGGGGATGGCTACACCTTC. It specifies CASSVELGDGYTF. The full variable domain, its missing parts supplied by reference TRBV13 and TRBJ1-2, is AAGVIQSPRHLIKEKRETATLKCYPIPRHDTVYWYQQGPGQDPQFLISFYEKMQSDKGSIPDRFSAQQFSDYHSELNMSSLELGDSALYFCASSVELGDGYTFGSGTRLTVV.

There are a few counts of this clonotype. The rearrangement uses TRBV9 and TRBJ2-5, with TRBD2 matching over 8 bases. The V gene's germline CDR1 is SGDLS and CDR2 YYNGEE. The V and J ends lost 0 bases and 5 bases, in that order; junction bases with no gene match: 3. CDR3 length: 14 residues. In nucleotides, the CDR3 is TGTGCCAGCAGCGTAGGGACTAGCCTTGAGACCCAGTACTTC. Translated: CASSVGTSLETQYF.

This clonotype was seen at least ten times. V usage is TRBV20-1 and J usage is TRBJ2-7, with 7 positions matching TRBD1. With 6 bases clipped from V and 0 bases from J, the junction kept 11 bases outside the gene matches. The CDR3 contains 15 residues. In germline, CDR1 is DFQATT, CDR2 SNEGSKA (reference sequence). The CDR3 here is CSAPFTGALSYEQYF. CDR3 DNA sequence: TGCAGTGCCCCTTTTACAGGGGCCCTCTCCTACGAGCAGTACTTC.

The V and J genes are TRBV5-1 and TRBJ2-2; 7 nucleotides match TRBD1. The CDR3 is 16 residues long. V lost 5 bases, J lost 7 bases, and 14 bases stayed unmatched. Germline loops: CDR1 SGHRS, CDR2 YFSETQ. The CDR3 nucleotides are TGCGCCAGCAGTCGCGCAGACAGGGTTTATAGCGGGGAGCTGTTTTTT. The encoded protein is CASSRADRVYSGELFF. The whole variable domain, filled in from reference TRBV5-1 and TRBJ2-2, reads KAGVTQTPRYLIKTRGQQVTLSCSPISGHRSVSWYQQTPGQGLQFLFEYFSETQRNKGNFPGRFSGRQFSNSRSEMNVSTLELGDSALYLCASSRADRVYSGELFFGEGSRLTVL.

This chain uses TRBV18 with TRBJ1-5; D is uncertain. CDR1 is KGHSH, CDR2 LQKENI, per germline. Deletions cut 3 bases from V and 1 base from J, with 10 bases between. There are 15 residues in the CDR3. CDR3 residues: CASSPRQESNQPQHF. For the CDR3, the DNA is TGTGCCAGCTCACCGAGGCAGGAGAGCAATCAGCCCCAGCATTTT. The whole variable domain, remainder taken from reference TRBV18 and TRBJ1-5, is NAGVMQNPRHLVRRRGQEARLRCSPMKGHSHVYWYRQLPEEGLKFMVYLQKENIIDESGMPKERFSAEFPKEGPSILRIQQVVRGDSAAYFCASSPRQESNQPQHFGDGTRLSIL.

Note on this clonotype: This may arise from a read error, as a much more abundant clone is one base away. The rearrangement uses TRBV9 and TRBJ2-3; D possibly corresponds to TRBD1 (5 bases). The CDR3 has 14 residues. Trimming removed 7 bases at V and 5 bases at J, with 17 bases between. Germline V gene lookup returns CDR1 SGDLS and CDR2 YYNGEE. This CDR3 is CASGTQAQEDTQYF. The CDR3 nucleotides are TGTGCCAGCGGCACCCAGGCACAGGAAGATACGCAGTATTTT.

This clonotype was detected a few times. J is TRBJ2-1 and V is TRBV7-2, with D maybe TRBD2 (5 bases). CDR1 SGHTA and CDR2 FQGNSA come from the germline V gene. Trimming shortened V by 0 bases and J by 7 bases, and 13 bases separated the two germline ends. This CDR3 is 15 amino acids long. The CDR3 spells CASSLAMASRNEQFF. The CDR3 DNA follows: TGTGCCAGCAGCTTAGCCATGGCTAGCAGGAATGAGCAGTTCTTC. The whole variable domain, remainder taken from reference TRBV7-2 and TRBJ2-1, is GAGVSQSPSNKVTEKGKDVELRCDPISGHTALYWYRQSLGQGLEFLIYFQGNSAPDKSGLPSDRFSAERTGGSVSTLTIQRTQQEDSAVYLCASSLAMASRNEQFFGPGTRLTVL.

This clonotype appeared a few times. The genes are TRBV12-3 or TRBV12-4 and TRBJ1-4; D is unresolved. V lost 8 bases, J lost 0 bases, and 7 bases lay in between. The CDR3 sequence is 13 residues long. The CDR3 nucleotides read TGTGCCAGCGTCCGGGCAACTAATGAAAAACTGTTTTTT. As protein: CASVRATNEKLFF.

In regard to this clonotype: A single base separates this from a much larger clone, so it may be a read error. The rearrangement links TRBV12-3 or TRBV12-4 to TRBJ2-1, with unresolved D. The CDR3 spans 12 residues. DNA of the CDR3: TGTGCCAGCAGTCTCCCCTACAATGAGCAGTTATTC. Translating it yields CASSLPYNEQLF.

This clonotype appeared a single time. This rearrangement joins TRBV6-1 to TRBJ2-7; D call uncertain. The CDR3 loop spans 13 amino acids. V was clipped by 2 bases and J by 2 bases, with 7 bases between them. The germline CDR1 and CDR2 sequences are MNHNS and SASEGT. Here the CDR3 reads CASSELLAYEQYF. Here the CDR3 DNA reads TGTGCCAGCAGTGAACTTCTGGCCTACGAGCAGTACTTC.

This clonotype was recorded a few times. This chain connects TRBV4-1 to TRBJ2-2; D may be TRBD1 or TRBD2 (6 bases each). The CDR3 is 15 residues long. Germline CDR1 MGHRA, CDR2 YSYEKL. Deletions cut 4 bases from V and 3 bases from J, with 12 bases between. The CDR3 bases are TGCGCCAGCAGCCCCGGGGGCGTGGACACCGGGGAGCTGTTTTTT. Translation gives CASSPGGVDTGELFF.

This clonotype has just a few counts. This chain links TRBV12-3 or TRBV12-4 with TRBJ1-5, with D tentatively TRBD1 (6 bases). With 6 bases removed from V and 6 bases from J, the gap between germline ends came to 12 bases. CDR3 length: 13 residues. The CDR3 sequence is CASSPGRGQPQHF. The CDR3 coding sequence is TGTGCCAGCAGCCCGGGCAGGGGTCAGCCCCAGCATTTT.

In this sample, this clonotype turned up many times. This chain connects TRBV11-2 to TRBJ2-1, with D maybe TRBD2 (6 bases). Germline CDR1 SGHAT, CDR2 FQNNGV. The ends were cut back, 4 bases at V and 2 bases at J, with 12 bases in the middle. The CDR3 runs to 15 residues. CDR3 sequence reads: CASSWTKGPYNEQFF. The CDR3 region has the DNA TGTGCCAGCAGCTGGACTAAGGGCCCCTACAATGAGCAGTTCTTC. The variable domain in full, completed from reference TRBV11-2 and TRBJ2-1, reads EAGVAQSPRYKIIEKRQSVAFWCNPISGHATLYWYQQILGQGPKLLIQFQNNGVVDDSQLPKDRFSAERLKGVDSTLKIQPAKLEDSAVYLCASSWTKGPYNEQFFGPGTRLTVL.

This clonotype appeared once. This chain uses TRBV12-5 with TRBJ2-5; D is possibly TRBD1 or TRBD2 (5 bases each). There are 13 residues in the CDR3. CDR1 and CDR2 from the germline V gene are LGHNT and FRNRAP. The germline V and J ends were trimmed by 5 bases and 1 base, with 8 bases remaining between them. The CDR3 sequence is CASGRGSQETQYF. The CDR3 DNA reads TGTGCTAGTGGTCGGGGCAGCCAAGAGACCCAGTACTTC.

J is TRBJ2-3 and V is TRBV15; D is undetermined. V lost 5 bases, J lost 5 bases, and 14 bases lay in between. CDR1 LNHNV and CDR2 YYDKDF come from the germline V gene (reference sequence). The length of the CDR3 is 14 residues. The CDR3, as DNA: TGTGCCACCAGCGTCAGACTGGACCGAGATACGCAGTATTTT. It translates to CATSVRLDRDTQYF. Filled out from reference TRBV15 and TRBJ2-3, the complete variable domain reads DAMVIQNPRYQVTQFGKPVTLSCSQTLNHNVMYWYQQKSSQAPKLLFHYYDKDFNNEADTPDNFQSRRPNTSFCFLDIRSPGLGDTAMYLCATSVRLDRDTQYFGPGTRLTVL.

This clonotype was detected only once. The chain uses TRBV2 and TRBJ1-6; 7 bases align to TRBD1. The junction had 22 bases not matched to a gene; V was cut back by 4 bases and J by 4 bases. Germline loops: CDR1 SNHLY, CDR2 FYNNEI. The CDR3 consists of 21 residues. The CDR3, as DNA: TGTGCCAGCAGTGCCGATAACCGGGACAGTAATTTTCGGCGATATAATTCACCCCTCCACTTT. Translating it yields CASSADNRDSNFRRYNSPLHF.

This clonotype was observed a handful of times. This sequence joins TRBV6-5 and TRBJ2-3; either TRBD1 or TRBD2 may supply D (5 bases each). Looked up from germline, CDR1 is MNHEY and CDR2 is SVGAGI. The CDR3 spans 16 residues. The V end was cut by 5 bases, the J end by 6 bases, with 21 bases between. In DNA, the CDR3 is TGTGCCAGCAGTCGGCCCGGGACCTCGTTGGGGGATACGCAGTATTTT. Protein: CASSRPGTSLGDTQYF.